These 31 T cell receptor beta chains came from one sample sequenced in a study of cytomegalovirus exposure and HLA in healthy donors. It was with 60 Vbeta and 13 Jbeta primers that the PCR ran. Here immunoSEQ multiplex PCR was the method, and the copy in TCRdb shows in-frame clones only, minus some. The data hold about 100,000 clones, with 60% to 80% observed a single time. Material: PBMCs. All receptors come from a woman aged 55-69 years in good health and CMV-seropositive.

The chain links TRBV6-5 to TRBJ1-3, with D uncertain. Germline CDR1 is MNHEY and CDR2 is SVGAGI. This CDR3 comprises 13 residues. Deletions cut 6 bases from V and 0 bases from J, with 6 bases between. The CDR3 DNA sequence: TGTGCCAGCAGCCGTAGCTCTGGAAACACCATATATTTT. Its protein is CASSRSSGNTIYF.

The chain joins TRBV4-1 to TRBJ1-5; D remains unclear. V lost 0 bases and J lost 5, with 11 bases in between. The V gene's germline CDR1 is MGHRA and CDR2 YSYEKL. The CDR3 totals 15 residues. The CDR3 is CASSQDAGNYQPQHF. CDR3 in DNA: TGCGCCAGCAGCCAAGACGCAGGTAACTATCAGCCCCAGCATTTT.

On this clone itself: At one end, the junction sequence differs from germline, possibly due to a read error. The chain links TRBV6-5 to TRBJ1-4; unclear D gene. Per the germline V gene, CDR1 is MNHEY and CDR2 is SVGAGI. CDR3 length: 14 residues. CDR3 sequence: CASSHSRPNEKLFF. In DNA, the CDR3 is TGTGCCAGCAGTCACTCTCGTCCTAATGAAAAACTGTTTTTT.

This chain connects TRBV25-1 to TRBJ1-5, with D uncertain. With 4 bases removed from V and 5 bases from J, the gap between germline ends came to 12 bases. Germline values: CDR1 MGHDK, CDR2 SYGVNS. This CDR3 has 14 amino acids. The CDR3 DNA follows: TGTGCCAGCAGTGGAAGGAGTGTAGATCAGCCCCAGCATTTT. This codes for CASSGRSVDQPQHF.

The chain couples TRBV6-6 to TRBJ2-2; D may be TRBD2 (5 bases). V gave up 7 bases and J gave up 0 bases, with 15 bases separating them. The germline V gene has CDR1 MNHNY and CDR2 SVGAGI (reference sequence). The CDR3 runs to 16 residues. The CDR3 here is CASIKDGLTNTGELFF. The CDR3 DNA reads TGTGCCAGCATTAAAGACGGACTTACGAACACCGGGGAGCTGTTTTTT.

The chain joins TRBV5-6 to TRBJ2-7; 7 bases map to TRBD2. The CDR3 has 13 residues. Looked up from germline, CDR1 is SGHDT and CDR2 is YYEEEE. Trimming took 4 bases from V and 4 from J; bases not matched to a gene: 5. As DNA, the CDR3 is TGTGCCAGCAGCGCGGGAGTAGGGTACGAGCAGTACTTC. Its protein is CASSAGVGYEQYF.

This clone occurred a few times. This chain links TRBV6-4 with TRBJ2-7, with a tentative D call TRBD1 (6 bases). CDR3 length: 16 amino acids. V lost 8 bases and J lost 0, with 20 bases in between. The V gene's germline CDR1 is MRHNA and CDR2 SNTAGT. For the CDR3, the DNA is TGTGCCAGCGCCCTCCTGGGACACCTTTTCTCCTACGAGCAGTACTTC. Translation gives CASALLGHLFSYEQYF.

This chain links TRBV18 with TRBJ2-7; 14 bases align to TRBD2. There are 16 residues in the CDR3. CDR1 and CDR2 (germline): KGHSH, LQKENI. V lost 3 bases, J lost 5 bases, and 6 bases stayed unmatched. CDR3 sequence (DNA): TGTGCCAGCTCACCGGGACTAGCGGGAGCTTTCCACGAGCAGTACTTC. Protein: CASSPGLAGAFHEQYF.

V usage is TRBV10-3 and J usage is TRBJ2-7; the match to TRBD2 covers 13 bases. Germline V gene data show CDR1 as ENHRY and CDR2 as SYGVKD. This CDR3 region has 14 residues. Trimming took 10 bases from V and 2 from J; bases not matched to a gene: 5. The CDR3 region has the DNA TGTGCCACGGGACTAGCGGGAAGAACCTACGAGCAGTACTTC. Translation: CATGLAGRTYEQYF.

This clone was seen a few times. CDR3 loop: CSVEVTVNEAFF. The DNA for the CDR3 is TGCAGCGTTGAAGTCACGGTAAATGAAGCTTTCTTT. The chain recombines TRBV29-1 with TRBJ1-1; D is ambiguous. With 1 base removed from V and 7 bases from J, the gap between germline ends came to 10 bases. Looked up from germline, CDR1 is SQVTM and CDR2 is ANQGSEA. This CDR3 is 12 amino acids long.

This clone was seen once. The chain is built from TRBV6-1 and TRBJ1-6; 10 bases map to TRBD1. Trimming removed 2 bases from V and 9 bases from J; junction bases left unmatched: 4. This CDR3 spans 15 amino acids. Germline V gene sequence: CDR1 MNHNS, CDR2 SASEGT. CDR3 loop: CASSETGQGSSPLHF. The CDR3, as DNA: TGTGCCAGCAGTGAAACGGGACAGGGGAGTTCACCCCTCCACTTT.

This clone was found once. This chain links TRBV29-1 with TRBJ2-5, with TRBD2 identical over 10 bases. J lost 5 bases, V lost 8 bases, and 8 bases had no gene match. This CDR3 comprises 13 residues. Germline CDR1 and CDR2: SQVTM and ANQGSEA. CDR3 in amino acids: CSIGLAGVETQYF. The CDR3 bases are TGCAGCATAGGCCTAGCGGGAGTCGAGACCCAGTACTTC.

The chain combines TRBV29-1 with TRBJ2-5; maybe TRBD2 (6 bases). The CDR3 spans 15 residues. CDR1 and CDR2 (germline): SQVTM, ANQGSEA. V was clipped by 0 bases and J by 11 bases, with 22 bases between them. Here the CDR3 reads CSVEEPGSRSGEQYF. CDR3 in DNA: TGCAGCGTTGAAGAGCCCGGGTCCAGGTCGGGGGAGCAGTACTTC.

The chain uses TRBV10-1 and TRBJ2-5; 11 bases align to TRBD2. The J call is in doubt because the DNA end fits TRBJ2-7 better. Looked up from germline, CDR1 is WNHNN and CDR2 is SYGVQD (reference sequence). The CDR3 is made up of 15 amino acids. The CDR3 bases are TGCGCCAGCAGTGAGTTAGCGGGAGGGCCCTACGAGCAGTACTTC. Its translation is CASSELAGGPYEQYF.

V is TRBV4-1 and J is TRBJ2-7; D uncertain. CDR1 and CDR2 from the germline V gene are MGHRA and YSYEKL. Deletions cut 0 bases from V and 6 bases from J, with 9 bases between. The CDR3 loop spans 13 amino acids. The CDR3: CASSQDLGAEQYF. CDR3 sequence (DNA): TGCGCCAGCAGCCAAGATCTCGGAGCCGAGCAGTACTTC.

The chain uses TRBV4-2 and TRBJ2-3, with D unresolved. The V end was cut by 3 bases, the J end by 6 bases, with 7 bases between. The CDR3 runs 12 residues. Germline V gene lookup returns CDR1 LGHNA and CDR2 YNFKEQ. The CDR3: CASSHLSDTQYF. The DNA of the CDR3 is TGTGCCAGCAGCCATCTCTCGGATACGCAGTATTTT.

The chain uses TRBV27 and TRBJ2-7, with 10 bases identical to TRBD2. V was clipped by 5 bases and J by 6 bases; unmatched bases: 7. The CDR3 contains 14 residues. CDR1 is MNHEY, CDR2 SMNVEV, per germline (reference sequence). In DNA form, the CDR3 reads TGTGCCAGCAGTCTACGGACTAGCGGAACCGAGCAGTACTTC. This encodes CASSLRTSGTEQYF.

This CDR3 is CASSLTGTGVHSNQPQHF. The CDR3, as DNA: TGTGCCAGCAGCTTAACCGGGACAGGGGTCCATAGCAATCAGCCCCAGCATTTT. The gene calls are TRBV5-6 and TRBJ1-5; 10 positions match TRBD1. Trimming at V came to 2 bases and at J to 0 bases, leaving 8 bases not matched to a gene. Per germline, CDR1 SGHDT and CDR2 YYEEEE. The CDR3 is made up of 18 amino acids.

The rearrangement uses TRBV27 and TRBJ1-5, with D hard to call. V lost 6 bases to trimming and J lost 0 bases, with 9 bases between them. The CDR3 is 14 residues long. Germline CDR1 reads MNHEY; CDR2 reads SMNVEV (reference sequence). The CDR3 region has the DNA TGTGCCAGCAGCCCGGGTTATAGCAATCAGCCCCAGCATTTT. Encoded protein: CASSPGYSNQPQHF.

The V call is TRBV7-9, the J call TRBJ2-2, with D possibly TRBD1 on 5 matching bases. The V end lost 5 bases, the J end lost 5 bases, and 15 bases lay between the germline ends. This CDR3 has 15 amino acids. The V gene's germline CDR1 is SEHNR and CDR2 FQNEAQ (reference sequence). CDR3 sequence (DNA): TGTGCCAGCAGCCGTGGGGCGGCGAGGACCGGGGAGCTGTTTTTT. Its protein is CASSRGAARTGELFF.

This chain links TRBV30 with TRBJ1-4; no definite D call. The germline V gene has CDR1 GTSNPN and CDR2 SVGIG (reference sequence). V lost 1 base, J lost 0 bases, and 12 bases lay in between. The CDR3 is 16 residues long. Written as DNA, the CDR3 is TGTGCCTGGAGTGCCCGTCTCACAGCAACTAATGAAAAACTGTTTTTT. This sequence encodes CAWSARLTATNEKLFF.

This clone was counted a single time. The chain recombines TRBV29-1 with TRBJ2-3; the match to TRBD2 covers 10 bases. The germline gives CDR1 SQVTM, CDR2 ANQGSEA. The CDR3 length is 15 residues. Trimming took 1 base from V and 6 from J; bases not matched to a gene: 7. CDR3 nucleotide sequence: TGCAGCGTTGAAGGTACTAGCGGGGAACTTGATACGCAGTATTTT. Encoded protein: CSVEGTSGELDTQYF.

V gene TRBV27 combines with J gene TRBJ1-5; D perhaps matches TRBD1 (5 bases). Germline V lookup: CDR1 MNHEY, CDR2 SMNVEV (reference sequence). The CDR3 is 16 amino acids. Trimming took off 1 base at V and 4 bases at J, with 14 bases between the two ends. The CDR3 sequence is CASSLYGRVGNQPQHF. CDR3 nucleotides: TGTGCCAGCAGTTTATACGGCAGGGTAGGGAATCAGCCCCAGCATTTT.

CDR3 in amino acids: CASSLGQGGTEAFF. The CDR3, as DNA: TGTGCCAGCAGCTTAGGGCAGGGGGGCACTGAAGCTTTCTTT. This chain connects TRBV11-2 to TRBJ1-1; 7 bases agree with TRBD1. The CDR3 is made up of 14 amino acids. V lost 1 base and J lost 4; bases outside the gene matches: 3. CDR1 and CDR2 from the germline V gene are SGHAT and FQNNGV.

V gene TRBV9 combines with J gene TRBJ1-4; TRBD1 might be the D (5 bases). Germline V gene lookup returns CDR1 SGDLS and CDR2 YYNGEE. V was trimmed by 2 bases and J by 3 bases, leaving 11 bases between them. The CDR3 sequence is 15 residues long. The CDR3 sequence: CASSVGGSSNEKLFF. For the CDR3, the DNA is TGTGCCAGCAGCGTCGGGGGGTCGTCTAATGAAAAACTGTTTTTT.

J is TRBJ2-5 and V is TRBV19; D unclear. The CDR3 runs 15 residues. Germline CDR1 LNHDA, CDR2 SQIVND (reference sequence). The germline V and J ends were trimmed by 4 bases and 5 bases, with 17 bases remaining between them. CDR3 sequence: CASSREVEQVETQYF. CDR3 nucleotides: TGTGCCAGTAGTAGAGAAGTGGAGCAAGTGGAGACCCAGTACTTC.

The V call is TRBV4-2, the J call TRBJ2-1, with TRBD1 matching over 11 bases. Trimming at V came to 0 bases and at J to 6 bases, leaving 4 bases not matched to a gene. The germline CDR1 and CDR2 sequences are LGHNA and YNFKEQ. The CDR3 is 16 residues long. CDR3 nucleotide sequence: TGTGCCAGCAGCCAAGATCTGGGGACAGGGGGCAATGAGCAGTTCTTC. It is translated as CASSQDLGTGGNEQFF.

The CDR3 is CAWRPPDRPYEQYF. The CDR3, as DNA: TGTGCCTGGAGGCCGCCGGACAGGCCCTACGAGCAGTACTTC. The chain has TRBV30 and TRBJ2-7; TRBD1 aligns across 7 bases. This CDR3 contains 14 residues. With 3 bases clipped from V and 2 bases from J, the junction kept 7 bases outside the gene matches. Germline-derived CDR1 and CDR2 are GTSNPN and SVGIG (reference sequence).

The chain uses TRBV9 and TRBJ2-1; D is possibly TRBD2 (5 bases). The germline gives CDR1 SGDLS, CDR2 YYNGEE. V lost 0 bases to trimming and J lost 2 bases, with 9 bases between them. CDR3 length: 15 residues. For the CDR3, the DNA is TGTGCCAGCAGCGTAGTTGGGAGCCCCTACAATGAGCAGTTCTTC. This codes for CASSVVGSPYNEQFF. Based on the CDR3 plus reference TRBV9 and TRBJ2-1, the full variable domain is DSGVTQTPKHLITATGQRVTLRCSPRSGDLSVYWYQQSLDQGLQFLIQYYNGEERAKGNILERFSAQQFPDLHSELNLSSLELGDSALYFCASSVVGSPYNEQFFGPGTRLTVL.

The chain combines TRBV29-1 with TRBJ1-5; no definite D call. Germline-derived CDR1 and CDR2 are SQVTM and ANQGSEA. This CDR3 has 12 amino acids. Trimming took 1 base from V and 2 from J, leaving 3 bases between them. CDR3 nucleotide sequence: TGCAGCGTTGAAGCGGGCAATCAGCCCCAGCATTTT. Translating gives CSVEAGNQPQHF.

The gene calls are TRBV4-1 and TRBJ2-1, with 14 bases identical to TRBD2. Unmatched junction bases numbered 4, after V lost 5 bases and J lost 7 bases. There are 15 residues in the CDR3. Germline CDR1 is MGHRA and CDR2 is YSYEKL. The CDR3 region is CASSSGLAGVNEQFF. DNA for the CDR3: TGCGCCAGCAGCTCGGGACTAGCGGGAGTTAATGAGCAGTTCTTC.